A single sample is the source of the 26 T cell receptor beta chains below, sequenced in a study of PD-1 blockade in mismatch repair-deficient tumors. Generated by immunoSEQ multiplex PCR, the TCRdb table keeps only in-frame clones and is missing some. The sample records roughly 130,000 clones, roughly 90% being singletons. The specimen was peripheral blood, collected almost 74 weeks after starting pembrolizumab. All receptors derive from an adult with mismatch repair-deficient cancer.

The rearrangement links TRBV29-1 to TRBJ2-7; D not certain. The germline V gene encodes CDR1 SQVTM and CDR2 ANQGSEA. The CDR3 loop spans 12 amino acids. Trimming left V 2 bases short and J 6 bases short, with 11 bases between. The CDR3 DNA reads as TGCAGCGTTGAATTGTTCGGGTCCGAGCAGTACTTC. As protein: CSVELFGSEQYF.

As DNA, the CDR3 is TGTGCCTGGAGTCGTCTCGGGAGTTCGTCCGGGGAGCTGTTTTTT. Encoded protein: CAWSRLGSSSGELFF. V is TRBV30 and J is TRBJ2-2; a possible D gene is TRBD2 (6 bases). The ends were cut back, 2 bases at V and 6 bases at J, with 16 bases in the middle. Looked up from germline, CDR1 is GTSNPN and CDR2 is SVGIG (reference sequence). The CDR3 extends over 15 amino acids.

The chain joins TRBV30 to TRBJ1-1; no definite D call. CDR1 is GTSNPN, CDR2 SVGIG, per germline (reference sequence). This CDR3 contains 14 residues. V was trimmed by 0 bases and J by 7 bases, leaving 15 bases between them. The CDR3 nucleotides are TGTGCCTGGAGTGTACCCTCAAGAGACTTTGAAGCTTTCTTT. This translates into CAWSVPSRDFEAFF.

This clone was counted once. The chain couples TRBV29-1 to TRBJ1-1; possible D gene TRBD1, 5 bases. V lost 2 bases and J 3 bases, leaving 13 bases between the germline ends. Germline CDR1 and CDR2: SQVTM and ANQGSEA. There are 14 residues in the CDR3. This CDR3 reads CSVERRGAHTEAFF. The CDR3, as DNA: TGCAGCGTTGAAAGGAGAGGGGCGCACACTGAAGCTTTCTTT.

The chain joins TRBV6-5 to TRBJ2-7; 8 bases agree with TRBD1. CDR3 length: 13 residues. Looked up from germline, CDR1 is MNHEY and CDR2 is SVGAGI. Trimming at V came to 6 bases and at J to 5 bases, leaving 6 bases not matched to a gene. This CDR3 reads CASRGQGLHEQYF. The CDR3 DNA reads as TGTGCCAGCAGAGGACAGGGTTTGCACGAGCAGTACTTC.

The CDR3 sequence: CASSQASGRASYEQYF. The CDR3, as DNA: TGCGCCAGCAGCCAAGCTAGCGGGAGGGCGTCCTACGAGCAGTACTTC. J is TRBJ2-7 and V is TRBV4-1; 12 positions agree with TRBD2. The ends lost 1 base at V and 1 base at J; junction bases unmatched: 2. This CDR3 is 16 amino acids long. The germline gives CDR1 MGHRA, CDR2 YSYEKL.

This clone was detected only a few times. This specimen includes other DNA sequences encoding the same CDR3. The chain links TRBV13 to TRBJ2-7; D call uncertain. V lost 4 bases, J lost 1 base, and 2 bases lay in between. CDR1 PRHDT and CDR2 FYEKMQ come from the germline V gene (reference sequence). This CDR3 is 11 amino acids long. CDR3 nucleotide sequence: TGTGCCAGCAGCTCTTCCTACGAGCAGTACTTC. Its protein is CASSSSYEQYF. The whole variable domain, filled in from reference TRBV13 and TRBJ2-7, reads AAGVIQSPRHLIKEKRETATLKCYPIPRHDTVYWYQQGPGQDPQFLISFYEKMQSDKGSIPDRFSAQQFSDYHSELNMSSLELGDSALYFCASSSSYEQYFGPGTRLTVT.

Notes on this clone: Additional DNA sequences in this sample encode the identical CDR3. The V and J genes are TRBV4-3 and TRBJ2-7, with TRBD2 matching 7 bases. The germline V gene has CDR1 LGHNA and CDR2 YSLEER. V shed 1 base and J 1 base; nucleotides not matched to a gene: 4. This CDR3 spans 15 amino acids. The CDR3 sequence: CASSQVRGSSYEQYF. The CDR3 DNA is TGCGCCAGCAGCCAAGTTCGCGGGAGTTCCTACGAGCAGTACTTC.

This chain links TRBV7-3 with TRBJ2-2; perhaps TRBD1 as D (5 bases). Between the trimmed V and J ends, which lost 5 bases and 6 bases, there was a span of 7 bases. From germline, CDR1 is SGHTA and CDR2 FQGTGA. The CDR3 is 12 amino acids. CDR3 region: CASSPGSGELFF. CDR3 nucleotide sequence: TGTGCCAGCAGCCCAGGGTCCGGGGAGCTGTTTTTT.

The V call is TRBV27, the J call TRBJ2-1; 11 positions match TRBD2. The V and J ends lost 5 bases and 0 bases, in that order; junction bases with no gene match: 18. Germline V gene data show CDR1 as MNHEY and CDR2 as SMNVEV (reference sequence). CDR3 length equals 21 residues. The CDR3 loop reads CASSRNPPGVAGGSSYNEQFF. DNA of the CDR3: TGTGCCAGCAGTCGCAACCCGCCCGGCGTAGCGGGAGGGAGCTCCTACAATGAGCAGTTCTTC.

The chain couples TRBV7-9 to TRBJ2-7, with D unclear. The CDR3 consists of 11 residues. Per the germline V gene, CDR1 is SEHNR and CDR2 is FQNEAQ (reference sequence). With 4 bases removed from V and 6 bases from J, the gap between germline ends came to 7 bases. CDR3 residues: CASSSVSEQYF. CDR3 nucleotides: TGTGCCAGCAGCTCGGTCAGCGAGCAGTACTTC.

The CDR3 region is CSVETGNTGELFF. CDR3 nucleotides: TGCAGCGTTGAAACGGGGAACACCGGGGAGCTGTTTTTT. The genes are TRBV29-1 and TRBJ2-2; D is undetermined. This CDR3 region has 13 residues. Germline V gene lookup returns CDR1 SQVTM and CDR2 ANQGSEA. V was clipped by 2 bases and J by 1 base, with 5 bases between them.

This clone has a single count. The chain is built from TRBV11-3 and TRBJ2-3; D is perhaps TRBD2 (6 bases). The CDR3 spans 13 residues. V shed 4 bases and J shed 4 bases, with 9 bases lying between them. CDR1 and CDR2 (germline): SGHNT, YENEEA. DNA of the CDR3: TGTGCCAGCAGCTACGGGGGAGCAGATACGCAGTATTTT. It yields the protein CASSYGGADTQYF.

V usage is TRBV4-1 and J usage is TRBJ2-7, with D perhaps matching TRBD2 (6 bases). The V gene lost 0 bases and the J gene lost 5 bases, with 11 bases spanning the gap. The germline V gene has CDR1 MGHRA and CDR2 YSYEKL. The CDR3 spans 14 residues. The chain's CDR3 is CASSQEGEVHEQYF. The CDR3 nucleotides are TGCGCCAGCAGCCAAGAGGGGGAGGTCCACGAGCAGTACTTC.

The rearrangement links TRBV7-9 to TRBJ1-3; TRBD1 might be the D (5 bases). The CDR3 covers 16 residues. The germline V and J ends were trimmed by 5 bases and 0 bases, with 14 bases remaining between them. The germline V gene has CDR1 SEHNR and CDR2 FQNEAQ (reference sequence). CDR3 amino acids: CASSPGGTDSGNTIYF. The CDR3 DNA sequence: TGTGCCAGCAGCCCCGGGGGAACCGACTCTGGAAACACCATATATTTT.

The chain employs TRBV9 and TRBJ2-1; tentative D call: TRBD2 (6 bases). The CDR3 extends over 15 amino acids. Germline V gene sequence: CDR1 SGDLS, CDR2 YYNGEE. Trimming removed 0 bases at V and 3 bases at J, with 10 bases between. In DNA form, the CDR3 reads TGTGCCAGCAGCGTAGGAGGAGGGCACTACAATGAGCAGTTCTTC. Translated: CASSVGGGHYNEQFF.

CDR3 bases: TGTGCCAGCAGCTTAGGCCGGGCGGGGGGGGATCCCCAGTACTTC. Translating gives CASSLGRAGGDPQYF. This chain uses TRBV13 with TRBJ2-5, with 9 nucleotides matching TRBD2. The V gene end was trimmed by 0 bases and the J gene end by 9 bases; junction bases not matched to a gene: 8. The CDR3 is made up of 15 amino acids. Germline CDR1 PRHDT, CDR2 FYEKMQ (reference sequence).

The gene calls are TRBV6-1 and TRBJ1-2; D is possibly TRBD1 (6 bases). Looked up from germline, CDR1 is MNHNS and CDR2 is SASEGT. V gave up 7 bases and J gave up 2 bases, with 17 bases separating them. The length of the CDR3 is 15 residues. The CDR3 DNA sequence: TGTGCCAGCAACAGGGAGCAACAGGGAAACTATGGCTACACCTTC. Translation gives CASNREQQGNYGYTF.

The J gene is TRBJ1-2, the V gene TRBV6-5, with 7 bases lining up with TRBD1. This CDR3 has 14 amino acids. Germline V gene sequence: CDR1 MNHEY, CDR2 SVGAGI. The V segment lost 5 bases and the J segment 4 bases; nucleotides outside the gene matches: 7. The CDR3 sequence is CASSRKQGFYGYTF. DNA for the CDR3: TGTGCCAGCAGTCGTAAACAGGGGTTCTATGGCTACACCTTC.

This chain joins TRBV27 and TRBJ2-1; D is undetermined. The length of the CDR3 is 13 residues. The germline CDR1 and CDR2 sequences are MNHEY and SMNVEV (reference sequence). V lost 4 bases and J lost 8, with 12 bases in between. CDR3 nucleotides: TGTGCCAGCAGTTACCACCGGATCCATGAGCAGTTCTTC. Amino acids: CASSYHRIHEQFF.

V is TRBV4-1 and J is TRBJ2-7; D ambiguous. V lost 3 bases to trimming and J lost 5 bases, with 11 bases between them. Germline V gives CDR1 MGHRA, CDR2 YSYEKL. This CDR3 region has 13 residues. CDR3 in amino acids: CASSHQLGNEQYF. CDR3 sequence (DNA): TGCGCCAGCAGCCACCAGTTGGGGAACGAGCAGTACTTC.

V gene TRBV4-1 combines with J gene TRBJ2-7; D not certain. Germline-derived CDR1 and CDR2 are MGHRA and YSYEKL. CDR3 length: 13 amino acids. Trimming took 0 bases from V and 3 from J, leaving 6 bases between them. CDR3 coding DNA: TGCGCCAGCAGCCAAGATCTCGACTACGAGCAGTACTTC. As protein: CASSQDLDYEQYF.

The rearrangement uses TRBV7-2 and TRBJ2-7; 9 bases are shared with TRBD1. The CDR3 is 16 amino acids. The J segment lost 2 bases and the V segment lost 3 bases, leaving 8 bases of the junction unmatched. Germline V lookup: CDR1 SGHTA, CDR2 FQGNSA. Here the CDR3 DNA reads TGTGCCAGCAGCTTTATACCGGGACAGGGTACCTACGAGCAGTACTTC. The encoded protein is CASSFIPGQGTYEQYF.

This chain connects TRBV7-9 to TRBJ2-7; 7 bases fit TRBD1. Germline assignment: CDR1 SEHNR and CDR2 FQNEAQ (reference sequence). J lost 0 bases, V lost 6 bases, and 8 bases had no gene match. The CDR3 is 15 residues long. CDR3 loop: CASSTTGTASYEQYF. CDR3 sequence (DNA): TGTGCCAGCAGTACCACCGGGACAGCCTCCTACGAGCAGTACTTC.

The V gene is TRBV6-5, the J gene TRBJ2-1; 13 bases match TRBD2. Germline-derived CDR1 and CDR2 are MNHEY and SVGAGI. V shed 6 bases and J 7 bases; nucleotides not matched to a gene: 6. The CDR3 consists of 15 residues. The CDR3 is CASRGSGLAGNEQFF. CDR3 nucleotides: TGTGCCAGCAGGGGATCGGGACTAGCGGGGAATGAGCAGTTCTTC.

The rearrangement joins TRBV6-5 to TRBJ2-7, with TRBD1 matching over 7 bases. This CDR3 spans 13 amino acids. From germline, CDR1 is MNHEY and CDR2 SVGAGI. Losses at the gene ends were 5 bases for V and 5 bases for J; bases not matched to a gene: 6. The CDR3 spells CASSPDREHEQYF. CDR3 coding DNA: TGTGCCAGCAGTCCTGACAGGGAACACGAGCAGTACTTC.